This T cell receptor (beta chain) was sequenced for a study of cytomegalovirus exposure and HLA in healthy donors. CDR3 length equals 15 residues. Germline loops: CDR1 SNHLY, CDR2 FYNNEI. V trimming: 6 bases; J trimming: 6 bases; junction bases outside the gene matches: 6. Use of 60 Vbeta and 13 Jbeta primers characterized the PCR. Measured with immunoSEQ multiplex PCR; TCRdb has only the in-frame clones, and not every one. Found here are about 140,000 clones, 65% to 85% of them singletons; the top ten hold about 1%. The receptor's source is a man younger than 35 in good health and CMV-seronegative. V gene TRBV2 combines with J gene TRBJ1-6; TRBD1 matches at 9 bases. The sequenced material came from PBMCs. CDR3 sequence: CASRGTGGSNSPLHF. CDR3 nucleotides: TGTGCCAGCAGAGGAACAGGGGGCTCTAATTCACCCCTCCACTTT.